These 25 T cell receptor beta chains came from one sample sequenced in a study of blood T cells in healthy people across ages. Primers used in a second PCR of about 7 to 12 cycles were a sample-barcoded 5' primer and a J-beta primer mix. TCRdb processed the 5' RACE reads anew with MiXCR; each CDR3 protein has one entry. The repertoire holds about 1 million distinct CDR3 sequences, with around 45% as singletons. Input material: blood. These receptors were collected from a woman aged 55-69 years in good health.

J is TRBJ1-5 and V is TRBV5-5; TRBD1 matches at 7 bases. Germline loops: CDR1 SGHKS, CDR2 YYEKEE (reference sequence). There are 16 residues in the CDR3. Trimming cost V 4 bases and J 6 bases; bases outside gene matches: 13. The CDR3 region is CASSHGQDLFFQPQHF. DNA of the CDR3: TGTGCCAGCAGCCACGGACAGGACCTGTTTTTTCAGCCCCAGCATTTT. The entire variable domain, with the rest obtained from reference TRBV5-5 and TRBJ1-5, is as follows: DAGVTQSPTHLIKTRGQQVTLRCSPISGHKSVSWYQQVLGQGPQFIFQYYEKEERGRGNFPDRFSARQFPNYSSELNVNALLLGDSALYLCASSHGQDLFFQPQHFGDGTRLSIL.

V usage is TRBV5-5 and J usage is TRBJ1-6; D may be TRBD1 (6 bases). This CDR3 is 15 amino acids long. Germline V gives CDR1 SGHKS, CDR2 YYEKEE (reference sequence). V lost 4 bases, J lost 8 bases, and 16 bases lay in between. CDR3 residues: CASSRRGGLDSPLHF. Here the CDR3 DNA reads TGTGCCAGCAGCCGACGAGGGGGTTTGGATTCACCCCTCCACTTT.

The V and J genes are TRBV11-2 and TRBJ2-1; 11 bases are a match to TRBD2. The trim removed 0 bases at V and 3 bases at J, leaving 1 base unmatched. Germline CDR1 reads SGHAT; CDR2 reads FQNNGV. CDR3 length equals 16 residues. The CDR3 region has the DNA TGTGCCAGCAGCTTAGATCTAGCGGGGGGCTACAATGAGCAGTTCTTC. Its protein is CASSLDLAGGYNEQFF.

This clonotype showed up just a few times. The chain employs TRBV7-9 and TRBJ1-2, with D unclear. The CDR3 consists of 11 residues. CDR1 SEHNR and CDR2 FQNEAQ come from the germline V gene (reference sequence). V lost 1 base and J lost 3, with 0 bases in between. CDR3 residues: CASSLDYGYTF. The CDR3 coding sequence is TGTGCCAGCAGCTTAGACTATGGCTACACCTTC. Combining the CDR3 with reference TRBV7-9 and TRBJ1-2 gives the whole variable domain DTGVSQNPRHKITKRGQNVTFRCDPISEHNRLYWYRQTLGQGPEFLTYFQNEAQLEKSRLLSDRFSAERPKGSFSTLEIQRTEQGDSAMYLCASSLDYGYTFGSGTRLTVV.

This clonotype has just a few counts. This chain links TRBV10-1 with TRBJ2-5; 10 nucleotides align to TRBD1. The J call may be mistaken, given a closer DNA end match to TRBJ2-7. Germline V gene data show CDR1 as WNHNN and CDR2 as SYGVQD (reference sequence). This CDR3 region has 14 residues. The CDR3 DNA reads as TGCGCCAGCAGCGGCGGACAGGGGGGTATCGAGCAGTACTTC. Protein product: CASSGGQGGIEQYF.

As to this clonotype: Since a much larger clone is just one base distant, this may be a read error. J is TRBJ1-4 and V is TRBV30; 7 bases agree with TRBD1. Germline V CDR1 and CDR2: GTSNPN, SVGIG (reference sequence). This CDR3 spans 15 amino acids. CDR3 residues: CAWSPPTGVTGKPFF. DNA for the CDR3: TGTGCCTGGAGCCCTCCTACAGGGGTTACAGGAAAACCGTTTTTT.

The chain combines TRBV9 with TRBJ2-7; 10 bases fit TRBD2. V dropped 3 bases and J dropped 5; count of bases not matched to a gene: 14. Germline V gene lookup returns CDR1 SGDLS and CDR2 YYNGEE. The CDR3 spans 17 residues. The CDR3 region is CASSAGVGLAGVNEQYF. The CDR3 coding sequence is TGTGCCAGCAGCGCCGGAGTGGGGCTAGCGGGAGTAAACGAGCAGTACTTC.

The chain has TRBV11-2 and TRBJ2-3, with 7 bases fitting TRBD2. Germline CDR1 and CDR2: SGHAT and FQNNGV. This CDR3 contains 16 residues. Germline trimming cut 1 base from V and 2 bases from J; bases unmatched to any gene: 6. The CDR3 sequence: CASSLGAGEYTDTQYF. The CDR3 DNA is TGTGCCAGCAGCTTAGGTGCGGGAGAGTACACAGATACGCAGTATTTT.

The CDR3: CASSPPVPDYGYTF. The CDR3 region has the DNA TGTGCCAGCTCACCACCCGTCCCAGACTATGGCTACACCTTC. The chain couples TRBV18 to TRBJ1-2, with D hard to call. The V gene lost 0 bases and the J gene lost 3 bases, with 8 bases spanning the gap. In germline, CDR1 is KGHSH, CDR2 LQKENI. CDR3 length equals 14 residues.

In this sample, this clonotype turned up a few times. The rearrangement uses TRBV10-3 and TRBJ1-5, with D uncertain. CDR1 ENHRY and CDR2 SYGVKD come from the germline V gene. The length of the CDR3 is 15 residues. Trimming pared 2 bases from V and 2 bases from J, leaving 10 bases between. The CDR3 sequence is CAISETVTGNQPQHF. DNA for the CDR3: TGTGCCATCAGTGAGACAGTCACGGGCAATCAGCCCCAGCATTTT.

A note on this clonotype: A much more abundant neighbour one base away suggests this may be a read error. V usage is TRBV6-2 or TRBV6-3 and J usage is TRBJ2-7, with no clear D. Germline CDR1 and CDR2: MNHEY and SVGEGT. This CDR3 is built from 11 residues. V was cut by 6 bases and J by 7 bases, with 10 bases left in between. The CDR3 DNA follows: TGTGCCAGCAGGCAAAACAATGAGCAGTACTTC. Its translation: CASRQNNEQYF.

The rearrangement links TRBV12-5 to TRBJ1-1; D gene unclear. Germline loops: CDR1 LGHNT, CDR2 FRNRAP. V was clipped by 7 bases and J by 0 bases, with 12 bases between them. The CDR3 is 14 residues long. CDR3 sequence: CASASAYLNTEAFF. CDR3 sequence (DNA): TGTGCTAGTGCCTCCGCGTACCTGAACACTGAAGCTTTCTTT.

The chain recombines TRBV10-1 with TRBJ1-1, with D uncertain. The CDR3 runs 15 residues. V was shortened by 0 bases and J by 1 base, with 9 bases between the two germline ends. CDR1 WNHNN and CDR2 SYGVQD come from the germline V gene (reference sequence). The CDR3 loop reads CASSESKQANTEAFF. DNA for the CDR3: TGCGCCAGCAGTGAGTCCAAACAAGCGAACACTGAAGCTTTCTTT.

This clonotype was seen a handful of times. The V and J genes are TRBV12-3 or TRBV12-4 and TRBJ1-5; D not certain. The CDR3 totals 15 residues. V was cut by 6 bases and J by 0 bases, with 12 bases left in between. For the CDR3, the DNA is TGTGCCAGCAGCCCAAACAGACATAGCAATCAGCCCCAGCATTTT. Translating gives CASSPNRHSNQPQHF.

This clonotype was observed a few times. The V gene is TRBV4-2, the J gene TRBJ1-6; 8 bases map to TRBD1. From germline, CDR1 is LGHNA and CDR2 YNFKEQ. CDR3 length: 16 residues. J gave up 10 bases and V 6 bases, and 14 bases lay outside the gene matches. CDR3: CASRRAGTGYESPLHF. CDR3 nucleotide sequence: TGTGCCAGCAGGCGAGCCGGGACAGGTTATGAGTCACCCCTCCACTTT.

This clonotype turned up a few times. This sequence joins TRBV25-1 and TRBJ2-7; D unclear. V dropped 2 bases and J dropped 0 bases, with 5 bases sitting between them. This CDR3 region has 13 residues. Germline V gene sequence: CDR1 MGHDK, CDR2 SYGVNS. The CDR3 loop is CASSEGFSYEQYF. The CDR3 DNA is TGTGCCAGCAGTGAAGGTTTCTCCTACGAGCAGTACTTC.

In this sample, this clonotype turned up a few times. The chain employs TRBV29-1 and TRBJ2-7; 10 bases fit TRBD1. This CDR3 has 12 residues. The germline gives CDR1 SQVTM, CDR2 ANQGSEA. J gave up 6 bases and V 7 bases, and 6 bases lay outside the gene matches. The CDR3 sequence: CSGSGTGVEQYF. The CDR3 DNA sequence: TGCAGCGGCAGCGGGACAGGGGTCGAGCAGTACTTC.

The chain carries TRBV11-2 and TRBJ1-4, with D unclear. V lost 1 base, J lost 7 bases, and 10 bases lay in between. This CDR3 is built from 14 residues. Germline V CDR1 and CDR2: SGHAT, FQNNGV. The chain's CDR3 is CASSLGPGTEKLFF. The DNA for the CDR3 is TGTGCCAGCAGCTTAGGTCCAGGAACTGAAAAACTGTTTTTT.

The table lists this clonotype with a few counts. The chain joins TRBV29-1 to TRBJ2-1; 14 positions match TRBD2. Germline V gene data show CDR1 as SQVTM and CDR2 as ANQGSEA. V lost 0 bases, J lost 7 bases, and 5 bases stayed unmatched. The CDR3 contains 16 residues. CDR3 region: CSVEDLGLAGANEQFF. CDR3 DNA sequence: TGCAGCGTTGAAGACTTGGGACTAGCGGGAGCGAATGAGCAGTTCTTC.

CDR3 DNA: TGTGCCACCAGTGATTTGACAGGGGGCGAGACCCAGTACTTC. This gives the protein CATSDLTGGETQYF. The genes are TRBV24-1 and TRBJ2-5; 9 bases are a match to TRBD1. In germline, CDR1 is KGHDR, CDR2 SFDVKD. This CDR3 has 14 amino acids. V was clipped by 0 bases and J by 5 bases; unmatched bases: 0.

This clonotype was picked up a small number of times. This chain uses TRBV3-1 with TRBJ2-7; 14 bases align to TRBD2. The J call may not be correct, given that the DNA end is closer to TRBJ2-5. The germline V gene encodes CDR1 LGHDT and CDR2 YNNKEL (reference sequence). The CDR3 sequence is 16 residues long. In nucleotides, the CDR3 is TGTGCCAGCAGCCAGACTAGCGGGAGGGTAAAAGAGACCCAGTACTTC. This codes for CASSQTSGRVKETQYF.

The DNA of the CDR3 is TGTGCCAGCAGACTTACAGGGGGAACCAATCAGCCCCAGCATTTT. Its protein is CASRLTGGTNQPQHF. V gene TRBV12-3 or TRBV12-4 combines with J gene TRBJ1-5; TRBD1 matches at 8 bases. The junction had 7 bases not matched to a gene; V was cut back by 6 bases and J by 3 bases. The CDR3 loop spans 15 amino acids.

This clonotype was counted between two and nine times. The rearrangement links TRBV20-1 to TRBJ2-3; no clear D. Germline-derived CDR1 and CDR2 are DFQATT and SNEGSKA (reference sequence). The CDR3 has 11 amino acids. V lost 6 bases, J lost 6 bases, and 10 bases lay in between. CDR3 in DNA: TGCAGTGCAACGACCGGCGATACGCAGTATTTT. The encoded protein is CSATTGDTQYF.

This chain connects TRBV6-5 to TRBJ2-3; weak D call: TRBD1 (5 bases). Deletions cut 5 bases from V and 2 bases from J, with 17 bases between. This CDR3 has 16 residues. CDR1 and CDR2 (germline): MNHEY, SVGAGI. CDR3 in amino acids: CASSKEWGVITDTQYF. The CDR3 coding sequence is TGTGCCAGCAGTAAGGAATGGGGCGTCATCACAGATACGCAGTATTTT.

The chain is built from TRBV5-1 and TRBJ2-1; no clear D. The J call is doubtful: the DNA matches TRBJ2-7 better. There are 16 residues in the CDR3. CDR1 SGHRS and CDR2 YFSETQ come from the germline V gene. Here the CDR3 reads CASSLGDAHSYNEQYF. Here the CDR3 DNA reads TGCGCCAGCAGCTTGGGGGATGCACACTCCTACAATGAGCAGTACTTC.